This entry concerns a single TCR beta chain. These data belong to a study of OX40 agonist ivuxolimab in advanced cancers. TCRdb's copy holds only in-frame clones and misses some; the assay was immunoSEQ multiplex PCR. The sample lists roughly 100,000 clones, about 86% occurring once. Unmatched junction bases numbered 2, after V lost 1 base and J lost 4 bases. CDR3 size: 14 residues. Germline V gives CDR1 SGHVS, CDR2 FNYEAQ. V gene TRBV7-6 combines with J gene TRBJ2-3; 7 positions agree with TRBD2. This clonotype originated in an adult with an advanced solid tumor such as melanoma, head and neck, liver or kidney cancer. The specimen was CD4+ or CD8+ T cells sorted from blood, collected in a trial of the OX40 agonist ivuxolimab. The CDR3 sequence: CASSLELAADTQYF. Written as DNA, the CDR3 is TGTGCCAGCAGCTTAGAGCTAGCGGCAGATACGCAGTATTTT.